This entry lists 19 T cell receptor beta chains sequenced from one sample in a study of radiotherapy plus CTLA-4 blockade in lung cancer. Method: immunoSEQ multiplex PCR; TCRdb's copy keeps in-frame clones and lacks some. Here the sample spans 45,000 or so clones, around 77% being singletons. Sequenced material: peripheral blood, taken from a patient treated with radiotherapy plus ipilimumab. The receptor set was obtained from a human donor with non-small cell lung cancer who had stable disease on radiotherapy plus ipilimumab.

V usage is TRBV4-1 and J usage is TRBJ1-1, with D hard to call. This CDR3 contains 13 residues. Germline V gene data show CDR1 as MGHRA and CDR2 as YSYEKL. Trimming pared 0 bases from V and 12 bases from J, leaving 14 bases between. DNA for the CDR3: TGCGCCAGCAGCCAAGATATAGGCAGGATAACTTTCTTT. It is translated as CASSQDIGRITFF.

The gene calls are TRBV7-9 and TRBJ2-7, with 14 bases lining up with TRBD2. CDR1 is SEHNR and CDR2 is FQNEAQ in the germline V gene (reference sequence). With V trimmed by 5 bases and J by 0 bases, 9 bases remained unmatched. This CDR3 spans 18 amino acids. CDR3 bases: TGTGCCAGCAGCCCACGGACTAGCGGGGGGCCACCCTCCTACGAGCAGTACTTC. This encodes CASSPRTSGGPPSYEQYF.

This chain uses TRBV27 with TRBJ2-3; D is unresolved. V was trimmed by 6 bases and J by 7 bases, leaving 14 bases between them. There are 13 residues in the CDR3. Germline assignment: CDR1 MNHEY and CDR2 SMNVEV (reference sequence). CDR3 nucleotide sequence: TGTGCCAGCAGGCGGATGGGTGCGTATACGCAGTATTTT. Its translation: CASRRMGAYTQYF.

The rearrangement links TRBV19 to TRBJ1-5; no clear D gene. The CDR3 is 15 amino acids. With 6 bases removed from V and 6 bases from J, the gap between germline ends came to 18 bases. Germline V CDR1 and CDR2: LNHDA, SQIVND (reference sequence). Here the CDR3 DNA reads TGTGCCAGTAGCGAGGGTTCTTCCAGGTCTCAGCCCCAGCATTTT. Translating it yields CASSEGSSRSQPQHF.

This rearrangement joins TRBV18 to TRBJ2-7; possibly TRBD1 for D (5 bases). With 0 bases removed from V and 5 bases from J, the gap between germline ends came to 20 bases. This CDR3 has 17 amino acids. Germline CDR1 reads KGHSH; CDR2 reads LQKENI. CDR3 DNA sequence: TGTGCCAGCTCACCACCGTTTGCTGGGGCTAGGACGGACGAGCAGTACTTC. Translation gives CASSPPFAGARTDEQYF.

The sample holds one count of this clone. The chain is built from TRBV5-4 and TRBJ1-6; tentative D call: TRBD1 (5 bases). Per the germline V gene, CDR1 is SGHNT and CDR2 is YYREEE (reference sequence). The V end lost 0 bases, the J end lost 8 bases, and 15 bases lay between the germline ends. CDR3 length equals 16 residues. Written as DNA, the CDR3 is TGTGCCAGCAGCTTGGTAAGGGGAGTTGTCGATTCACCCCTCCACTTT. Encoded protein: CASSLVRGVVDSPLHF.

The chain links TRBV19 to TRBJ1-5, with 7 bases lining up with TRBD1. CDR1 and CDR2 (germline): LNHDA, SQIVND (reference sequence). Trimming removed 7 bases from V and 0 bases from J; junction bases left unmatched: 9. The CDR3 extends over 16 amino acids. CDR3: CASTLRDSYSNQPQHF. The CDR3 DNA reads TGTGCCAGTACCCTGAGGGACAGCTATAGCAATCAGCCCCAGCATTTT.

The CDR3 reads CASSRTRETQYF. The DNA of the CDR3 is TGTGCCAGCAGCCGTACGAGGGAGACCCAGTACTTC. The chain has TRBV27 and TRBJ2-5; D not resolved. CDR3 length equals 12 residues. Trimming took off 6 bases at V and 5 bases at J, with 10 bases between the two ends. Germline CDR1 reads MNHEY; CDR2 reads SMNVEV (reference sequence).

V usage is TRBV15 and J usage is TRBJ1-1; D is uncertain. Between the trimmed V and J ends, which lost 2 bases and 2 bases, there was a span of 9 bases. The germline gives CDR1 LNHNV, CDR2 YYDKDF (reference sequence). This CDR3 is 14 amino acids long. This chain's CDR3 is CATSRRTSNTEAFF. CDR3 in DNA: TGTGCCACCAGCAGACGGACGAGTAACACTGAAGCTTTCTTT.

This rearrangement joins TRBV25-1 to TRBJ2-3; D may be TRBD1 or TRBD2 (5 bases each). V dropped 5 bases and J dropped 2 bases, with 17 bases sitting between them. Germline CDR1 MGHDK, CDR2 SYGVNS. The CDR3 contains 16 residues. The CDR3 spells CASSYLRDPDTDTQYF. The CDR3 region has the DNA TGTGCCAGCAGTTATCTCCGGGACCCCGACACAGATACGCAGTATTTT. Combining the CDR3 with reference TRBV25-1 and TRBJ2-3 gives the whole variable domain EADIYQTPRYLVIGTGKKITLECSQTMGHDKMYWYQQDPGMELHLIHYSYGVNSTEKGDLSSESTVSRIRTEHFPLTLESARPSHTSQYLCASSYLRDPDTDTQYFGPGTRLTVL.

This clone was seen only once. The chain employs TRBV30 and TRBJ2-1, with TRBD2 matching over 11 bases. The CDR3 is made up of 15 amino acids. Per germline, CDR1 GTSNPN and CDR2 SVGIG (reference sequence). V dropped 5 bases and J dropped 14; count of bases not matched to a gene: 17. The CDR3 DNA follows: TGTGCCTGGGGCTCCAAAGGGCTAGCGGGGGGCCGGGAGTTCTTC. Amino acids: CAWGSKGLAGGREFF.

The chain carries TRBV7-2 and TRBJ2-7; TRBD1 matches 8 bases. Looked up from germline, CDR1 is SGHTA and CDR2 is FQGNSA. V was pared by 4 bases and J by 3 bases, with 14 bases of the junction left unmatched. The CDR3 consists of 17 residues. CDR3 DNA sequence: TGTGCCAGCAGCTCACCGACTCTGACAGGGGCGAGCTACGAGCAGTACTTC. Its protein is CASSSPTLTGASYEQYF. Based on the CDR3 plus reference TRBV7-2 and TRBJ2-7, the full variable domain is GAGVSQSPSNKVTEKGKDVELRCDPISGHTALYWYRQSLGQGLEFLIYFQGNSAPDKSGLPSDRFSAERTGGSVSTLTIQRTQQEDSAVYLCASSSPTLTGASYEQYFGPGTRLTVT.

This clone was observed a single time. The chain recombines TRBV27 with TRBJ1-5, with D perhaps matching TRBD1 (6 bases). With 5 bases removed from V and 7 bases from J, the gap between germline ends came to 12 bases. There are 13 residues in the CDR3. Germline CDR1 and CDR2: MNHEY and SMNVEV (reference sequence). The CDR3 nucleotides read TGTGCCAGCAGTCTACAGGGTTACCAGCCCCAGCATTTT. It yields the protein CASSLQGYQPQHF.

In its sample, this clone was seen a few times. The V call is TRBV18, the J call TRBJ1-1; TRBD1 matches at 7 bases. Germline V gene lookup returns CDR1 KGHSH and CDR2 LQKENI. The CDR3 consists of 16 residues. The V segment lost 6 bases and the J segment 10 bases; nucleotides outside the gene matches: 20. CDR3 in amino acids: CASSSKTGTAQAPAFF. DNA for the CDR3: TGTGCCAGCTCGTCAAAAACCGGGACAGCACAGGCACCAGCTTTCTTT.

The J gene is TRBJ1-1, the V gene TRBV6-1; D perhaps matches TRBD1 (5 bases). This CDR3 has 11 amino acids. V was shortened by 6 bases and J by 11 bases, with 13 bases between the two germline ends. Germline CDR1 MNHNS, CDR2 SASEGT. As DNA, the CDR3 is TGTGCCAGCAGGGCGGGGGAACGGGCTTTCTTT. Protein: CASRAGERAFF.

V gene TRBV5-4 combines with J gene TRBJ1-5; no clear D gene. The CDR3 contains 12 residues. Trimming took 0 bases from V and 5 from J, leaving 3 bases between them. CDR1 and CDR2 (germline): SGHNT, YYREEE (reference sequence). The CDR3 here is CASSLEDQPQHF. The CDR3 DNA reads as TGTGCCAGCAGCTTGGAGGATCAGCCCCAGCATTTT. Filled out from reference TRBV5-4 and TRBJ1-5, the complete variable domain reads ETGVTQSPTHLIKTRGQQVTLRCSSQSGHNTVSWYQQALGQGPQFIFQYYREEENGRGNFPPRFSGLQFPNYSSELNVNALELDDSALYLCASSLEDQPQHFGDGTRLSIL.

The genes are TRBV7-8 and TRBJ1-1; D unresolved. V was cut by 3 bases and J by 2 bases, with 22 bases left in between. In germline, CDR1 is SGHVS, CDR2 FQNEAQ. The CDR3 runs 18 residues. The DNA for the CDR3 is TGTGCCAGCAGCTTTCTGGGTAGAACCACCATACTTAACACTGAAGCTTTCTTT. Its protein is CASSFLGRTTILNTEAFF.

The genes are TRBV7-9 and TRBJ1-2; no firm D call. Germline V gene sequence: CDR1 SEHNR, CDR2 FQNEAQ (reference sequence). This CDR3 is built from 13 residues. The V gene lost 1 base and the J gene lost 5 bases, with 8 bases spanning the gap. The CDR3 loop is CASSLVQRYGYTF. CDR3 DNA: TGTGCCAGCAGCTTAGTACAGCGGTATGGCTACACCTTC.

The gene calls are TRBV18 and TRBJ2-1, with 9 positions matching TRBD1. CDR3 length equals 16 residues. Germline assignment: CDR1 KGHSH and CDR2 LQKENI. With 4 bases clipped from V and 6 bases from J, the junction kept 10 bases outside the gene matches. The CDR3 loop is CASSLDPGTGINEQFF. CDR3 nucleotide sequence: TGTGCCAGCTCACTAGATCCCGGGACAGGGATCAATGAGCAGTTCTTC.